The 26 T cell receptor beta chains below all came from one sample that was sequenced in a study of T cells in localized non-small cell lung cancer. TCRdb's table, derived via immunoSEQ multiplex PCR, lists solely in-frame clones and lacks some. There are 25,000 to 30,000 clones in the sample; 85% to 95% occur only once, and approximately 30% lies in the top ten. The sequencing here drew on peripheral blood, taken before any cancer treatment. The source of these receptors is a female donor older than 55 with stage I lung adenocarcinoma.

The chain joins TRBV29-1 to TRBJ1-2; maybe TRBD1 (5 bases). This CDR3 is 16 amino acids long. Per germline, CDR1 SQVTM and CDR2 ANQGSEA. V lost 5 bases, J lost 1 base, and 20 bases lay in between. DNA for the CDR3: TGCAGCGTTTGGGGAAAGGGGCGAGGGAGTAACTATGGCTACACCTTC. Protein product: CSVWGKGRGSNYGYTF. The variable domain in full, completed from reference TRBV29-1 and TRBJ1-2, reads SAVISQKPSRDICQRGTSLTIQCQVDSQVTMMFWYRQQPGQSLTLIATANQGSEATYESGFVIDKFPISRPNLTFSTLTVSNMSPEDSSIYLCSVWGKGRGSNYGYTFGSGTRLTVV.

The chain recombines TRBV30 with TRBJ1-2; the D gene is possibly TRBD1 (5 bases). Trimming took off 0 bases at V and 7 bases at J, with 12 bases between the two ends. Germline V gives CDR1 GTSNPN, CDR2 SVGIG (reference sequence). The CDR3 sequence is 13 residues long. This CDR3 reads CAWSVSGTVGYTF. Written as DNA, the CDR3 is TGTGCCTGGAGTGTATCGGGGACGGTTGGCTACACCTTC.

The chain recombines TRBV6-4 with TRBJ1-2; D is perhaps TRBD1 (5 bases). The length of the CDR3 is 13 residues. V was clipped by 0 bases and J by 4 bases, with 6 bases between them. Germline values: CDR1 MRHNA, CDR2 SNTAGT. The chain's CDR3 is CASSDSTVYGYTF. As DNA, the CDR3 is TGTGCCAGCAGTGACTCGACAGTCTATGGCTACACCTTC.

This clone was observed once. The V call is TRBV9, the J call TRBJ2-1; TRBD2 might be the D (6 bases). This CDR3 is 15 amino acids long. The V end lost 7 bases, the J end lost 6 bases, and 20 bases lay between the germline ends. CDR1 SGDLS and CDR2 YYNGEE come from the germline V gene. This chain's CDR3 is CASGDGGIRLNEQFF. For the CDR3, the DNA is TGTGCCAGCGGGGACGGGGGAATCCGGCTCAATGAGCAGTTCTTC.

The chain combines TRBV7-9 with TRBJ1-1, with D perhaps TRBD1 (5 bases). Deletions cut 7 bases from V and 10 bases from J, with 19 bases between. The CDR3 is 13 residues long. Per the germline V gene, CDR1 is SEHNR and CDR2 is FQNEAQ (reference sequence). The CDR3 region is CASTNIQGSAAFF. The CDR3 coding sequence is TGTGCCAGCACCAACATTCAGGGATCGGCAGCTTTCTTT.

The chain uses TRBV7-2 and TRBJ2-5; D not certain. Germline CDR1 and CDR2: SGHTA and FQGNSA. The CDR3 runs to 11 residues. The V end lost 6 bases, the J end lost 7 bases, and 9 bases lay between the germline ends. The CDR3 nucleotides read TGTGCCAGCAGTTTCGGTTTGACCCAGTACTTC. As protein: CASSFGLTQYF.

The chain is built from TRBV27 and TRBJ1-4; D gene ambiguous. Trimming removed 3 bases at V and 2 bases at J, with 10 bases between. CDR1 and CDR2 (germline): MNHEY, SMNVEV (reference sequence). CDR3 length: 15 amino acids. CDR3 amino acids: CASSFIGETNEKLFF. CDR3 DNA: TGTGCCAGCAGTTTTATCGGGGAGACTAATGAAAAACTGTTTTTT.

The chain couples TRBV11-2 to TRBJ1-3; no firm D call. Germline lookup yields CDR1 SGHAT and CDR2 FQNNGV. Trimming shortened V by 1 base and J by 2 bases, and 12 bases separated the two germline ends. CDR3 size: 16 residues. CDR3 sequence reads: CASSLGLALAGNTIYF. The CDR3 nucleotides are TGTGCCAGCAGCTTAGGTTTGGCACTGGCTGGAAACACCATATATTTT.

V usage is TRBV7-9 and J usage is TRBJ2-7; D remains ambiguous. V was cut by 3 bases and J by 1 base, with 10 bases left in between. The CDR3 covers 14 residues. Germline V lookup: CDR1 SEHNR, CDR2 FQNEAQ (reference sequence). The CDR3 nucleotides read TGTGCCAGCAGCTTGTTCGGCGTATCCTACGAGCAGTACTTC. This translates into CASSLFGVSYEQYF.

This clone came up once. The CDR3 DNA is TGCGCCAGCAGCCTCCCGGGACAGGGTACCATAACCTACGAGCAGTACTTC. It codes for CASSLPGQGTITYEQYF. V usage is TRBV5-1 and J usage is TRBJ2-7; 9 bases align to TRBD1. Looked up from germline, CDR1 is SGHRS and CDR2 is YFSETQ. Trimming at V came to 4 bases and at J to 2 bases, leaving 13 bases not matched to a gene. The CDR3 totals 17 residues.

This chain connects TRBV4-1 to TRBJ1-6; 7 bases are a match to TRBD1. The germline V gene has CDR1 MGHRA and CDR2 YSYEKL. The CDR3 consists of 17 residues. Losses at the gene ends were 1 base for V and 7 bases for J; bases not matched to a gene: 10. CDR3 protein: CASSQGRGRPENSPLHF. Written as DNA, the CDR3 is TGCGCCAGCAGCCAAGGGAGGGGGCGACCCGAGAATTCACCCCTCCACTTT.

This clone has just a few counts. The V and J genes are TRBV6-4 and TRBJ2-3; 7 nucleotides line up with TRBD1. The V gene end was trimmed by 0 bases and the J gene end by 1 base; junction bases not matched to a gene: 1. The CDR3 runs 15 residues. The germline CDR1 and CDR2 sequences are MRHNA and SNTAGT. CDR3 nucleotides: TGTGCCAGCAGTGACTCAGGGGGCGGCACAGATACGCAGTATTTT. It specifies CASSDSGGGTDTQYF.

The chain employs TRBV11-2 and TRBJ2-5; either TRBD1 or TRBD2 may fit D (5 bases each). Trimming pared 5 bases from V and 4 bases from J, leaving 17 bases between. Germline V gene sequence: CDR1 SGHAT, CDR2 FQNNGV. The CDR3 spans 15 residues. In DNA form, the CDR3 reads TGTGCCAGCAGCCTAGGCCAGGGACCCGGAGAGACCCAGTACTTC. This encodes CASSLGQGPGETQYF.

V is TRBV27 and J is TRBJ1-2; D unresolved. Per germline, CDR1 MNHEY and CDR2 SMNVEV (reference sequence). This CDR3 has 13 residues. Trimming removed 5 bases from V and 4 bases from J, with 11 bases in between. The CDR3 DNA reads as TGTGCCAGCAGTCCCCGCGAAGGCTATGGCTACACCTTC. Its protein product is CASSPREGYGYTF.

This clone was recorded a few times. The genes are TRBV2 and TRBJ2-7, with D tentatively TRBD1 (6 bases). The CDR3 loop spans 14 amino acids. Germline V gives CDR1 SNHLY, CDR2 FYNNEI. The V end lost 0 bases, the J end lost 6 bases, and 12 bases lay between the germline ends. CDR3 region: CASSEALSGAEQYF. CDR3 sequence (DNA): TGTGCCAGCAGTGAAGCGCTTTCAGGGGCCGAGCAGTACTTC.

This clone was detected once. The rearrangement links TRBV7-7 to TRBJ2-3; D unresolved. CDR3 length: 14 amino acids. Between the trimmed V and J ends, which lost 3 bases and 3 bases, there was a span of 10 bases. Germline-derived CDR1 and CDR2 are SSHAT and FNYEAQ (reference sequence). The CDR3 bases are TGTGCCAGCAGCTTCGGCGATTCTACAGATACGCAGTATTTT. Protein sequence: CASSFGDSTDTQYF.

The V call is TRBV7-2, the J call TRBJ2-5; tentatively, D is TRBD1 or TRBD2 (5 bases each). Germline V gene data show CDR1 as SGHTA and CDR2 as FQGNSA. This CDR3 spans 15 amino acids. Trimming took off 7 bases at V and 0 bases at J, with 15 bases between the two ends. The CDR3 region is CASNTGPPYQETQYF. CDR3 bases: TGTGCCAGCAACACGGGACCACCGTACCAAGAGACCCAGTACTTC.

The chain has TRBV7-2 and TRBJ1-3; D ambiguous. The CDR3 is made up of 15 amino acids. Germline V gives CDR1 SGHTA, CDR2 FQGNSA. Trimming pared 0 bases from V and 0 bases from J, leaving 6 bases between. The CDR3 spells CASSLAWGSGNTIYF. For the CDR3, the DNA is TGTGCCAGCAGCTTAGCTTGGGGCTCTGGAAACACCATATATTTT.

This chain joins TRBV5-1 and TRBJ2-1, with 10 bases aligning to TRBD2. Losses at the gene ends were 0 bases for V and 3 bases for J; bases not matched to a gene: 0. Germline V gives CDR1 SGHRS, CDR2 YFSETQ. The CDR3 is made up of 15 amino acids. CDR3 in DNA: TGCGCCAGCAGCTTGGGACTAGCGGGCTACAATGAGCAGTTCTTC. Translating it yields CASSLGLAGYNEQFF.

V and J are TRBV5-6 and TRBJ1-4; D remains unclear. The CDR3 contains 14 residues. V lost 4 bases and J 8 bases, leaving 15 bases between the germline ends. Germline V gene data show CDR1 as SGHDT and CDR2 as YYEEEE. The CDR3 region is CASSGLRWGEKLFF. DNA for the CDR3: TGTGCCAGCAGCGGCCTTAGGTGGGGAGAAAAACTGTTTTTT. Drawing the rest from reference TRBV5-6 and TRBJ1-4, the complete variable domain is DAGVTQSPTHLIKTRGQQVTLRCSPKSGHDTVSWYQQALGQGPQFIFQYYEEEERQRGNFPDRFSGHQFPNYSSELNVNALLLGDSALYLCASSGLRWGEKLFFGSGTQLSVL.

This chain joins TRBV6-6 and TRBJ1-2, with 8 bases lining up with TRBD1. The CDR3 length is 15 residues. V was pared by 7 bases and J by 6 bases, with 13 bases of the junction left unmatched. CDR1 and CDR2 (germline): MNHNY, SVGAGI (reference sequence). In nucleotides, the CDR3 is TGTGCCAGCAACACCCCCGACAGGGGCCTGGATGGCTACACCTTC. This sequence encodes CASNTPDRGLDGYTF.

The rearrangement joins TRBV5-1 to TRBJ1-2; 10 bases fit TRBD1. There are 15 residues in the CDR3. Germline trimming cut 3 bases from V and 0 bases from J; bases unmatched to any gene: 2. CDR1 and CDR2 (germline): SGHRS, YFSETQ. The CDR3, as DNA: TGCGCCAGCAGCTGGGGGACAGGGGCTAACTATGGCTACACCTTC. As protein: CASSWGTGANYGYTF.

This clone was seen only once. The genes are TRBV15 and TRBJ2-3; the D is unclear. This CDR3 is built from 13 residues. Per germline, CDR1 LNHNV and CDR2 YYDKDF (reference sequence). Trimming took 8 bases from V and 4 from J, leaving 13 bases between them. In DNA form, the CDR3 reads TGTGCCACCCTAATGGATAATGCAGATACGCAGTATTTT. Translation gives CATLMDNADTQYF.

This CDR3 is CASSLGGLAADTQYF. The CDR3 coding sequence is TGTGCCAGCAGCTTAGGTGGGCTAGCGGCAGATACGCAGTATTTT. The chain employs TRBV11-3 and TRBJ2-3, with TRBD2 matching over 7 bases. With 1 base clipped from V and 4 bases from J, the junction kept 5 bases outside the gene matches. The CDR3 runs 15 residues. Germline CDR1 reads SGHNT; CDR2 reads YENEEA.

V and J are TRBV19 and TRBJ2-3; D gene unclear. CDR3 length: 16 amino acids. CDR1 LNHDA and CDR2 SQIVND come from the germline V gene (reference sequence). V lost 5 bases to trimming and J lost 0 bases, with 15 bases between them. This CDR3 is CASSRPKATSTDTQYF. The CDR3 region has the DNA TGTGCCAGTAGTCGGCCTAAGGCCACTAGCACAGATACGCAGTATTTT. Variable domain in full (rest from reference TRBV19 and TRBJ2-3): DGGITQSPKYLFRKEGQNVTLSCEQNLNHDAMYWYRQDPGQGLRLIYYSQIVNDFQKGDIAEGYSVSREKKESFPLTVTSAQKNPTAFYLCASSRPKATSTDTQYFGPGTRLTVL.

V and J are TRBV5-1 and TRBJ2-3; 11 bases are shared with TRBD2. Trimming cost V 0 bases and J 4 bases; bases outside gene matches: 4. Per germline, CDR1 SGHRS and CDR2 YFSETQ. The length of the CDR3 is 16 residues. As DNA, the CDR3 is TGCGCCAGCAGCTTGGCTCTAGCGGGGGGTTCAGATACGCAGTATTTT. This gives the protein CASSLALAGGSDTQYF.